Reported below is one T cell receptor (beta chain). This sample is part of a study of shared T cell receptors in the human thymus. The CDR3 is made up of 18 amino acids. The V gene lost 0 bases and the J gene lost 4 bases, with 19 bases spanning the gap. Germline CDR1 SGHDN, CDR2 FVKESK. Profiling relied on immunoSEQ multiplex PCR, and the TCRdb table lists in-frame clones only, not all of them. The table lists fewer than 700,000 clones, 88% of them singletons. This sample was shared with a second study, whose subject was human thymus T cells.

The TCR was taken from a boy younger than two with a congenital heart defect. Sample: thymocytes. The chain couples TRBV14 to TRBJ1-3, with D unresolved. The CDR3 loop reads CASSQDSGRYTLGNTIYF. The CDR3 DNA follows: TGTGCCAGCAGCCAAGATTCTGGGAGGTACACGCTAGGAAACACCATATATTTT.